Following are 26 T cell receptor beta chains from one sample sequenced in a study of neurological immune-mediated disorders (dated by TCRdb to about 2019). To prepare the library, 5' RACE was applied. The listed sequencing device is Illumina HiSeq 2500. TCRdb took the public reads, trimmed them with fastp at Q25, ran MiXCR for clone calling and kept in-frame beta chains. Entries that share a CDR3 protein sequence are merged under the most common genes and DNA. A total of tens of thousands of distinct CDR3 sequences appear in this sample, roughly 9.8% of them only once. Around 13% of the sample belongs to the ten largest clones. The sample's time point, from its label and the paper: longitudinal time-point 2. The specimen was PBMCs. The receptors were sampled from a man under 40 in good health.

This clonotype was picked up many times. The CDR3 is CASNPGDRAFDEQFF. CDR3 nucleotide sequence: TGTGCCAGTAACCCTGGGGACAGGGCGTTCGATGAGCAGTTCTTC. The J gene is TRBJ2-1, the V gene TRBV28; 9 bases fit TRBD1. The CDR3 is made up of 15 amino acids. Germline CDR1 is MDHEN and CDR2 is SYDVKM. Trimming at V came to 9 bases and at J to 8 bases, leaving 14 bases not matched to a gene.

This clonotype came up many times. The V call is TRBV5-5, the J call TRBJ2-7; D not certain. The V gene's germline CDR1 is SGHKS and CDR2 YYEKEE (reference sequence). Trimming removed 4 bases from V and 4 bases from J, with 9 bases in between. This CDR3 spans 12 amino acids. CDR3 sequence (DNA): TGTGCCAGCAGCCAACAAGGGTACGAGCAGTACTTC. It encodes CASSQQGYEQYF.

This clonotype was counted at least ten times. This chain links TRBV20-1 with TRBJ1-2, with D uncertain. The CDR3 runs to 11 residues. Germline CDR1 is DFQATT and CDR2 is SNEGSKA (reference sequence). CDR3 protein: CGSEDNYGYTF. The DNA for the CDR3 is TGCGGGAGTGAGGATAACTATGGCTACACCTTC.

This clonotype was recorded many times. This sequence joins TRBV28 and TRBJ1-4; D call uncertain. The CDR3 contains 13 residues. V was clipped by 10 bases and J by 2 bases, with 11 bases between them. Germline V gene data show CDR1 as MDHEN and CDR2 as SYDVKM. The CDR3 sequence is CATSVSTNEKLFF. The CDR3 region has the DNA TGTGCCACTTCTGTATCGACTAATGAAAAACTGTTTTTT.

This clonotype was seen ten or more times. The chain carries TRBV5-1 and TRBJ2-7; D may be TRBD2 (5 bases). Germline V CDR1 and CDR2: SGHRS, YFSETQ. The CDR3 is made up of 17 amino acids. V lost 6 bases to trimming and J lost 5 bases, with 27 bases between them. The CDR3 sequence: CASTGLAEAKRENEQYF. DNA of the CDR3: TGCGCCAGCACCGGGCTCGCCGAAGCTAAGAGGGAAAACGAGCAGTACTTC.

This clonotype was picked up many times. The chain combines TRBV6-5 with TRBJ1-2; TRBD1 might be the D (6 bases). CDR1 and CDR2 from the germline V gene are MNHEY and SVGAGI. Trimming took off 5 bases at V and 4 bases at J, with 11 bases between the two ends. The length of the CDR3 is 13 residues. CDR3 DNA sequence: TGTGCCAGCAGTACCGACAGGAGCTATGGCTACACCTTC. Amino acids: CASSTDRSYGYTF.

This clonotype was found many times. This rearrangement joins TRBV16 to TRBJ2-7, with TRBD1 as a possible D gene (7 bases). The CDR3 length is 12 residues. Trimming took 1 base from V and 13 from J, leaving 14 bases between them. CDR1 is KGHSY, CDR2 FQNENV, per germline. This CDR3 is CASSQLADRKYF. Here the CDR3 DNA reads TGTGCCAGCAGCCAATTAGCGGACAGGAAATACTTC.

This clonotype was counted at least ten times. The chain combines TRBV29-1 with TRBJ2-7; D is tentatively TRBD1 or TRBD2 (5 bases each). CDR1 and CDR2 from the germline V gene are SQVTM and ANQGSEA. The CDR3 is 14 residues long. V dropped 4 bases and J dropped 0 bases, with 13 bases sitting between them. CDR3 coding DNA: TGCAGCGTTGCTTTGGGACGGAGCTCCTACGAGCAGTACTTC. This translates into CSVALGRSSYEQYF.

This clonotype was seen ten or more times. V is TRBV4-2 and J is TRBJ1-2, with 9 bases aligning to TRBD1. V was pared by 1 base and J by 1 base, with 7 bases of the junction left unmatched. The CDR3 has 17 residues. In germline, CDR1 is LGHNA, CDR2 YNFKEQ. The CDR3 reads CASSQGDRADINYGYTF. The CDR3 nucleotides are TGTGCCAGCAGCCAAGGGGACAGGGCTGATATTAACTATGGCTACACCTTC.

This clonotype was seen at least ten times. The DNA of the CDR3 is TGTGCCAGGCTCGGACAGCCACAAGAGACCCAGTACTTC. Residues: CARLGQPQETQYF. The V call is TRBV2, the J call TRBJ2-5; D perhaps matches TRBD1 (6 bases). This CDR3 has 13 residues. The V end was cut by 9 bases, the J end by 2 bases, with 13 bases between. CDR1 and CDR2 from the germline V gene are SNHLY and FYNNEI.

This clonotype has at least ten counts. The V call is TRBV2, the J call TRBJ2-3, with D uncertain. The CDR3 is made up of 14 amino acids. V lost 4 bases and J 5 bases, leaving 13 bases between the germline ends. CDR1 is SNHLY and CDR2 is FYNNEI in the germline V gene. The CDR3 DNA reads as TGTGCCAGCAGTGTGCTGAAAGGTGGAGATACGCAGTATTTT. It codes for CASSVLKGGDTQYF.

This clonotype showed up many times. The rearrangement links TRBV7-2 to TRBJ1-6; 9 bases align to TRBD1. CDR3 length: 15 residues. CDR1 is SGHTA and CDR2 is FQGNSA in the germline V gene. V trimming: 4 bases; J trimming: 9 bases; junction bases outside the gene matches: 7. CDR3 sequence: CASSSEGTGSSPLHF. Here the CDR3 DNA reads TGTGCCAGCAGCTCAGAAGGGACAGGGAGTTCACCCCTCCACTTT. The variable domain in full, completed from reference TRBV7-2 and TRBJ1-6, reads GAGVSQSPSNKVTEKGKDVELRCDPISGHTALYWYRQSLGQGLEFLIYFQGNSAPDKSGLPSDRFSAERTGGSVSTLTIQRTQQEDSAVYLCASSSEGTGSSPLHFGNGTRLTVT.

This clonotype was seen at least ten times. This chain uses TRBV5-6 with TRBJ2-7; 8 bases are a match to TRBD2. J was trimmed by 6 bases and V by 2 bases; bases with no gene match: 7. The CDR3 spans 14 residues. Per germline, CDR1 SGHDT and CDR2 YYEEEE. The CDR3 reads CASSFTRLASEQYF. CDR3 in DNA: TGTGCCAGCAGCTTCACAAGACTAGCGTCCGAGCAGTACTTC.

V is TRBV7-2 and J is TRBJ1-2; no clear D gene. Between the trimmed V and J ends, which lost 5 bases and 5 bases, there was a span of 24 bases. Germline V gene data show CDR1 as SGHTA and CDR2 as FQGNSA. The CDR3 runs 17 residues. The CDR3 DNA is TGTGCCAGCAGCCTCACAAGGACGGATGGTAGTCTTTATGGCTACACCTTC. It yields the protein CASSLTRTDGSLYGYTF.

This clonotype has only a few counts. The rearrangement links TRBV6-6 to TRBJ2-6; unclear D gene. Germline lookup yields CDR1 MNHNY and CDR2 SVGAGI (reference sequence). The CDR3 spans 16 residues. V lost 1 base and J 4 bases, leaving 11 bases between the germline ends. As DNA, the CDR3 is TGTGCCAGCAGTTACTTTGGTCAGGCGGGGGCCAACGTCCTGACTTTC. Translated: CASSYFGQAGANVLTF.

This clonotype came up a few times. Lacking the conserved final phenylalanine or tryptophan, this CDR3 likely reflects a read error. The limits of the CDR3 on the DNA are not certain, so only TCRdb's listed CDR3 is given. This chain uses TRBV19 with TRBJ2-1; the tabulated D call, TRBD1, remains unverified against the DNA. 11 amino acids form the CDR3, both terminal residues included. From germline, CDR1 is LNHDA and CDR2 SQIVND (reference sequence). The CDR3 reads CASGRDTHIFY.

This clonotype was seen repeatedly, ten times or more. The DNA is left out, because the CDR3 cannot be placed on it with certainty; the CDR3 is given as TCRdb lists it. This CDR3 is CASILATGTNTEAFF. The chain joins TRBV19 to TRBJ1-1; the D call TRBD1 from the table was never checked on the DNA. CDR1 is LNHDA, CDR2 SQIVND, per germline (reference sequence). Counting both end residues, the CDR3 totals 15 amino acids.

With respect to this clonotype: A read error is possible here, since a much larger clone lies one base away. The chain couples TRBV7-2 to TRBJ2-1; 10 bases match TRBD2. Germline CDR1 is SGHTA and CDR2 is FQGNSA. The CDR3 extends over 15 amino acids. Trimming took 1 base from V and 10 from J; bases not matched to a gene: 7. CDR3 in amino acids: CASSLVTSGSREQFF. DNA of the CDR3: TGTGCCAGCAGCTTAGTGACTAGCGGGTCCCGGGAGCAGTTCTTC.

This clonotype has a count of ten or more. CDR3 amino acids: CASSPILAGGPGELFF. The DNA of the CDR3 is TGTGCCAGCAGCCCCATTCTAGCGGGAGGCCCCGGGGAGCTGTTTTTT. This sequence joins TRBV7-2 and TRBJ2-2; 11 bases map to TRBD2. CDR3 length equals 16 residues. Germline V CDR1 and CDR2: SGHTA, FQGNSA. The J segment lost 6 bases and the V segment lost 5 bases, leaving 8 bases of the junction unmatched.

This clonotype was observed many times. The chain couples TRBV28 to TRBJ1-5; possibly TRBD1 for D (5 bases). Germline loops: CDR1 MDHEN, CDR2 SYDVKM. This CDR3 is built from 14 residues. Trimming stripped 6 bases from V and 7 bases from J, with 16 bases between. Written as DNA, the CDR3 is TGTGCCAGCAGAATAACAGGTCCGGGGCAGCCCCAGCATTTT. It is translated as CASRITGPGQPQHF.

This clonotype was counted ten times or more. The CDR3 here is CASSPPSGGQTEAFF. The CDR3 coding sequence is TGTGCCAGCTCACCACCTTCCGGGGGGCAGACTGAAGCTTTCTTT. The V call is TRBV18, the J call TRBJ1-1; possible D gene TRBD1, 6 bases. The CDR3 sequence is 15 residues long. Trimming cost V 0 bases and J 5 bases, with 13 bases left between them. Germline CDR1 KGHSH, CDR2 LQKENI. The entire variable domain, with the rest obtained from reference TRBV18 and TRBJ1-1, is as follows: NAGVMQNPRHLVRRRGQEARLRCSPMKGHSHVYWYRQLPEEGLKFMVYLQKENIIDESGMPKERFSAEFPKEGPSILRIQQVVRGDSAAYFCASSPPSGGQTEAFFGQGTRLTVV.

This clonotype appeared many times. J is TRBJ2-4 and V is TRBV9; TRBD1 agrees at 10 bases. The CDR3 loop spans 13 amino acids. Germline CDR1 and CDR2: SGDLS and YYNGEE. The junction had 3 bases not matched to a gene; V was cut back by 4 bases and J by 8 bases. The CDR3 sequence: CASSTDRGDIQYF. In DNA, the CDR3 is TGTGCCAGCAGCACGGACAGGGGGGACATTCAGTACTTC.

This clonotype appeared many times. This rearrangement joins TRBV10-3 to TRBJ1-2; TRBD1 matches at 9 bases. This CDR3 is 15 amino acids long. Germline CDR1 is ENHRY and CDR2 is SYGVKD. V shed 3 bases and J 3 bases; nucleotides not matched to a gene: 5. The CDR3 spells CAISDTGGADYGYTF. CDR3 DNA sequence: TGTGCCATCAGTGATACAGGGGGCGCTGACTATGGCTACACCTTC.

This clonotype came up many times. The rearrangement uses TRBV28 and TRBJ1-3; no definite D call. The V end was cut by 2 bases, the J end by 8 bases, with 7 bases between. The CDR3 is 12 amino acids. CDR1 is MDHEN and CDR2 is SYDVKM in the germline V gene. As DNA, the CDR3 is TGTGCCAGCAGTTTAGAAAGGGACACCATATATTTT. Residues: CASSLERDTIYF.

V and J are TRBV10-3 and TRBJ1-3, with unresolved D. V was clipped by 7 bases and J by 6 bases, with 13 bases between them. CDR3 length equals 13 residues. Germline V gene lookup returns CDR1 ENHRY and CDR2 SYGVKD. This chain's CDR3 is CAINPGQENTIYF. CDR3 DNA sequence: TGTGCCATCAACCCCGGGCAAGAAAACACCATATATTTT.

This clonotype was counted many times. This chain connects TRBV7-3 to TRBJ2-7; no clear D gene. V shed 2 bases and J shed 6 bases, with 11 bases lying between them. Germline values: CDR1 SGHTA, CDR2 FQGTGA. CDR3 length: 13 amino acids. The CDR3 loop is CASSLEVAAEQYF. DNA of the CDR3: TGTGCCAGCAGCTTAGAAGTAGCTGCCGAGCAGTACTTC.